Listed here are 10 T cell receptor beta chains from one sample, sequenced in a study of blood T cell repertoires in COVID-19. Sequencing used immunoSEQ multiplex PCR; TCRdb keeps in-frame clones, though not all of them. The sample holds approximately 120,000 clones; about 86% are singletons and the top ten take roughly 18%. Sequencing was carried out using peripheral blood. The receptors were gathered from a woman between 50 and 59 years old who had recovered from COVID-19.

The CDR3 region has the DNA TGCGCCAGCAGCCAAAGGAGGGGCTCCTACGAGCAGTACTTC. Its protein product is CASSQRRGSYEQYF. The V call is TRBV4-3, the J call TRBJ2-7, with D possibly matching TRBD2 (6 bases). V shed 2 bases and J shed 0 bases, with 8 bases lying between them. The germline V gene has CDR1 LGHNA and CDR2 YSLEER. This CDR3 has 14 amino acids.

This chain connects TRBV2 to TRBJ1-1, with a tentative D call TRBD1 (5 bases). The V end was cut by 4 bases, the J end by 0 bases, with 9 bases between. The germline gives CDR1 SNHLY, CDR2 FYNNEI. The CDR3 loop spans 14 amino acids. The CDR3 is CASSGRQLNTEAFF. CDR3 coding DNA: TGTGCCAGCAGTGGGCGACAGTTGAACACTGAAGCTTTCTTT.

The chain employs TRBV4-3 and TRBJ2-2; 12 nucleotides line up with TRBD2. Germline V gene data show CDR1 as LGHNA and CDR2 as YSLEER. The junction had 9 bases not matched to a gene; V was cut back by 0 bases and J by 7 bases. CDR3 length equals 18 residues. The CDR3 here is CASSQDLTSGRIGGELFF. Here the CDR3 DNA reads TGCGCCAGCAGCCAAGATCTGACTAGCGGGAGAATCGGCGGGGAGCTGTTTTTT.

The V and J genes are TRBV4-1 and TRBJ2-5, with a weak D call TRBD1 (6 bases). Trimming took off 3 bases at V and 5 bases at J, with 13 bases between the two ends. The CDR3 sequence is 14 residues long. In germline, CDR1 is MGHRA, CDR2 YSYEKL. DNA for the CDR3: TGCGCCAGCAGCCATCAGGGGAGATCGGAGACCCAGTACTTC. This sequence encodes CASSHQGRSETQYF.

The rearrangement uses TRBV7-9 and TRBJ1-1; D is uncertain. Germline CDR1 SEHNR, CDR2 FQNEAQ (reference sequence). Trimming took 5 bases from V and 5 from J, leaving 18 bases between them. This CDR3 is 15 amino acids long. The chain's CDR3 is CASSLWVRGSTEAFF. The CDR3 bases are TGTGCCAGCAGCCTATGGGTTCGCGGCAGTACTGAAGCTTTCTTT.

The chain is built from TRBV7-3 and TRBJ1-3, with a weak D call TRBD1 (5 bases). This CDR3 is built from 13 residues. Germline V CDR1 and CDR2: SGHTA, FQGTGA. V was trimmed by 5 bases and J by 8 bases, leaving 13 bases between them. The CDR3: CASSMHGGDTIYF. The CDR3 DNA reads TGTGCCAGCAGCATGCACGGGGGGGACACCATATATTTT.

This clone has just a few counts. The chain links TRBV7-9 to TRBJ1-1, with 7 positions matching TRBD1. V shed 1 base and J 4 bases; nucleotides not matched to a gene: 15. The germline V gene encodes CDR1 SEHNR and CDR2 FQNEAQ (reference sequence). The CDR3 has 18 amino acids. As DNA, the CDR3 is TGTGCCAGCAGCTTAGGGGCCCAACAGGGGAAGGTTATCACTGAAGCTTTCTTT. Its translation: CASSLGAQQGKVITEAFF.

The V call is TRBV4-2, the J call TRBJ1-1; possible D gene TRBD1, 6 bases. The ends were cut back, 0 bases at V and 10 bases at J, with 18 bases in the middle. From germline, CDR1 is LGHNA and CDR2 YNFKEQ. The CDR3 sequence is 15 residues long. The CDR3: CASSQDSGQRWGAFF. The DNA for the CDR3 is TGTGCCAGCAGCCAAGATTCGGGACAACGCTGGGGAGCTTTCTTT.

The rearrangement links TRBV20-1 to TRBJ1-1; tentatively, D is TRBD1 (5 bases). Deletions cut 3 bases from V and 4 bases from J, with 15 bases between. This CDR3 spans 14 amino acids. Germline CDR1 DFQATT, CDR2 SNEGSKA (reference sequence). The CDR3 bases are TGCAGTGCTAGTCCGACAGCCTTAGTCACTGAAGCTTTCTTT. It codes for CSASPTALVTEAFF.

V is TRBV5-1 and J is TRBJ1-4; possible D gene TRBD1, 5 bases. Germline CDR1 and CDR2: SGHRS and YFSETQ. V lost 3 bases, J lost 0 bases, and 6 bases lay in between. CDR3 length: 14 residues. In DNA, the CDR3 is TGCGCCAGCAGCTCACAGGCAACTAATGAAAAACTGTTTTTT. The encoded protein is CASSSQATNEKLFF.